These 20 T cell receptor beta chains came from one sample sequenced in a study of identical twins. TCRdb reanalysed the 5' RACE reads using MiXCR and keeps one entry per CDR3 protein. The table lists about 890,000 distinct CDR3 sequences, around an eighth of them singletons. These same records also appear under a second study, on yellow fever vaccine responses in identical twins.

Sequencing was done on a sample of PBMCs. These receptors were taken from a woman under 30 in good health.

The V gene is TRBV27, the J gene TRBJ1-4; no reliable D call. The germline V gene encodes CDR1 MNHEY and CDR2 SMNVEV (reference sequence). The CDR3 is 14 amino acids. The V end was cut by 5 bases, the J end by 7 bases, with 14 bases between. Here the CDR3 reads CASSAGFRGEKLFF. The CDR3 DNA sequence: TGTGCCAGCAGTGCGGGATTTCGCGGTGAAAAACTGTTTTTT. Full variable domain (rest looked up from reference TRBV27 and TRBJ1-4): EAQVTQNPRYLITVTGKKLTVTCSQNMNHEYMSWYRQDPGLGLRQIYYSMNVEVTDKGDVPEGYKVSRKEKRNFPLILESPSPNQTSLYFCASSAGFRGEKLFFGSGTQLSVL.

CDR3 sequence reads: CASSAGEEGSGANVLTF. DNA of the CDR3: TGTGCCAGCAGCGCGGGGGAGGAGGGCTCTGGGGCCAACGTCCTGACTTTC. The chain is built from TRBV9 and TRBJ2-6, with TRBD2 as a possible D gene (6 bases). The CDR3 spans 17 residues. Trimming removed 3 bases at V and 0 bases at J, with 13 bases between. Germline CDR1 and CDR2: SGDLS and YYNGEE.

This clonotype was observed many times. The chain joins TRBV3-1 to TRBJ2-7, with 9 positions matching TRBD2. CDR3 length equals 15 residues. Trimming took 4 bases from V and 8 from J; bases not matched to a gene: 12. Germline lookup yields CDR1 LGHDT and CDR2 YNNKEL (reference sequence). The CDR3 DNA reads as TGTGCCAGCAGCCGGGCAGGGCTAGCGGGAAGGAAGCAGTACTTC. The encoded protein is CASSRAGLAGRKQYF.

This chain joins TRBV5-1 and TRBJ1-4; 11 positions agree with TRBD1. Germline V gene data show CDR1 as SGHRS and CDR2 as YFSETQ. The CDR3 is 14 residues long. The V and J ends lost 4 bases and 7 bases, in that order; junction bases with no gene match: 3. The CDR3 DNA reads TGCGCCAGCAGCCGGACAGGGGGCGTTGAAAAACTGTTTTTT. This translates into CASSRTGGVEKLFF. Based on the CDR3 plus reference TRBV5-1 and TRBJ1-4, the full variable domain is KAGVTQTPRYLIKTRGQQVTLSCSPISGHRSVSWYQQTPGQGLQFLFEYFSETQRNKGNFPGRFSGRQFSNSRSEMNVSTLELGDSALYLCASSRTGGVEKLFFGSGTQLSVL.

This clonotype was counted between two and nine times. The rearrangement uses TRBV29-1 and TRBJ2-4; 11 nucleotides align to TRBD1. Per the germline V gene, CDR1 is SQVTM and CDR2 is ANQGSEA. The CDR3 sequence is 17 residues long. The V segment lost 7 bases and the J segment 0 bases; nucleotides outside the gene matches: 11. CDR3 residues: CSASGQGDQPAKNIQYF. Here the CDR3 DNA reads TGCAGCGCTTCGGGACAGGGGGATCAGCCAGCCAAAAACATTCAGTACTTC.

This chain uses TRBV12-3 or TRBV12-4 with TRBJ2-1; 14 positions match TRBD2. The CDR3 covers 16 residues. V lost 5 bases, J lost 7 bases, and 7 bases stayed unmatched. Here the CDR3 reads CASSLRLAGGPNEQFF. CDR3 bases: TGTGCCAGCAGTCTAAGACTAGCGGGGGGGCCAAATGAGCAGTTCTTC.

In its sample, this clonotype was seen many times. This sequence joins TRBV4-1 and TRBJ1-2; 7 positions agree with TRBD1. With V trimmed by 2 bases and J by 0 bases, 3 bases remained unmatched. This CDR3 region has 15 residues. Germline V gene sequence: CDR1 MGHRA, CDR2 YSYEKL. CDR3 region: CASSQTGVANYGYTF. As DNA, the CDR3 is TGCGCCAGCAGCCAAACAGGGGTAGCTAACTATGGCTACACCTTC.

This clonotype was seen more than once but under ten times. The chain uses TRBV5-1 and TRBJ2-2; tentative D call: TRBD1 (6 bases). CDR1 is SGHRS, CDR2 YFSETQ, per germline. This CDR3 has 23 residues. V was shortened by 1 base and J by 2 bases, with 33 bases between the two germline ends. CDR3 DNA: TGCGCCAGCAGCTTGAAGAGATTACCTCCGGGACACAGATCTCCTCCCAACACCGGGGAGCTGTTTTTT. Protein: CASSLKRLPPGHRSPPNTGELFF.

This clonotype was seen a handful of times. The genes are TRBV20-1 and TRBJ2-7; D is perhaps TRBD2 (6 bases). The germline gives CDR1 DFQATT, CDR2 SNEGSKA (reference sequence). The CDR3 is 15 amino acids. Trimming pared 1 base from V and 5 bases from J, leaving 18 bases between. DNA of the CDR3: TGCAGTGCTAGAGTGGGGGGAAGCGGTTCCAACGAGCAGTACTTC. Protein: CSARVGGSGSNEQYF.

The genes are TRBV5-6 and TRBJ2-5; the D gene could be TRBD1 or TRBD2 (5 bases each). This CDR3 region has 13 residues. Germline lookup yields CDR1 SGHDT and CDR2 YYEEEE. V dropped 0 bases and J dropped 5 bases, with 8 bases sitting between them. The CDR3 loop reads CASSLAGTETQYF. CDR3 nucleotides: TGTGCCAGCAGCTTGGCAGGGACGGAGACCCAGTACTTC.

In its sample, this clonotype was seen many times. The genes are TRBV6-5 and TRBJ1-2, with a tentative D call TRBD1 (5 bases). The CDR3 spans 15 residues. V dropped 0 bases and J dropped 4 bases, with 12 bases sitting between them. Germline CDR1 is MNHEY and CDR2 is SVGAGI. CDR3 residues: CASSYSGGIFYGYTF. The DNA of the CDR3 is TGTGCCAGCAGTTACTCGGGGGGGATCTTCTATGGCTACACCTTC.

This clonotype was found many times. The CDR3 loop reads CASSDTGGGEQFF. DNA of the CDR3: TGTGCCAGCAGCGACACAGGGGGCGGTGAGCAGTTCTTC. The rearrangement links TRBV9 to TRBJ2-1, with 9 bases matching TRBD1. The CDR3 length is 13 residues. The germline gives CDR1 SGDLS, CDR2 YYNGEE. The trim removed 3 bases at V and 9 bases at J, leaving 4 bases unmatched.

This clonotype has a handful of counts. The DNA of the CDR3 is TGCAGTGCTAGAGTTCCCACCCAGGGGACTAGTACCTACGAGCAGTACGTC. Protein: CSARVPTQGTSTYEQYV. This chain joins TRBV20-1 and TRBJ2-7; 8 bases fit TRBD2. CDR3 length: 17 amino acids. V was pared by 1 base and J by 2 bases, with 13 bases of the junction left unmatched. Per the germline V gene, CDR1 is DFQATT and CDR2 is SNEGSKA (reference sequence).

V is TRBV2 and J is TRBJ1-4; D gene unclear. The CDR3 contains 14 residues. Per the germline V gene, CDR1 is SNHLY and CDR2 is FYNNEI. The ends were cut back, 4 bases at V and 7 bases at J, with 13 bases in the middle. CDR3 bases: TGTGCCAGCAGTGTCGGCATTCCGGGTGAAAAACTGTTTTTT. Amino acids: CASSVGIPGEKLFF.

This clonotype was detected many times. J is TRBJ2-1 and V is TRBV3-1; weak D call: TRBD1 (6 bases). V lost 3 bases and J lost 0, with 21 bases in between. Germline V gene lookup returns CDR1 LGHDT and CDR2 YNNKEL (reference sequence). The CDR3 runs to 19 residues. CDR3 in DNA: TGTGCCAGCAGCCATACAGGGTTCAGGGTCCAAAGCTCCTACAATGAGCAGTTCTTC. This gives the protein CASSHTGFRVQSSYNEQFF.

V is TRBV7-9 and J is TRBJ2-5; 10 bases map to TRBD1. V lost 2 bases, J lost 5 bases, and 5 bases stayed unmatched. Germline lookup yields CDR1 SEHNR and CDR2 FQNEAQ (reference sequence). This CDR3 has 15 amino acids. The DNA of the CDR3 is TGTGCCAGCAGCTTATTCGGGACAGGGGAGGAGACCCAGTACTTC. It encodes CASSLFGTGEETQYF.

The chain couples TRBV11-3 to TRBJ2-7; D ambiguous. Trimming stripped 1 base from V and 4 bases from J, with 8 bases between. Looked up from germline, CDR1 is SGHNT and CDR2 is YENEEA. The CDR3 has 13 residues. In nucleotides, the CDR3 is TGTGCCAGCAGCTTAGTGATAGAGTACGAGCAGTACTTC. It translates to CASSLVIEYEQYF.

This clonotype was detected once. The gene calls are TRBV12-5 and TRBJ2-7; D remains ambiguous. The CDR3 runs to 11 residues. The V gene's germline CDR1 is LGHNT and CDR2 FRNRAP. V was clipped by 6 bases and J by 2 bases, with 5 bases between them. The CDR3, as DNA: TGTGCTAGTGGCGCGACCTACGAGCAGTACTTC. The encoded protein is CASGATYEQYF. Together with reference TRBV12-5 and TRBJ2-7, the CDR3 gives the full variable domain: DARVTQTPRHKVTEMGQEVTMRCQPILGHNTVFWYRQTMMQGLELLAYFRNRAPLDDSGMPKDRFSAEMPDATLATLKIQPSEPRDSAVYFCASGATYEQYFGPGTRLTVT.

This sequence joins TRBV13 and TRBJ2-7; D perhaps matches TRBD2 (7 bases). Germline assignment: CDR1 PRHDT and CDR2 FYEKMQ (reference sequence). The CDR3 consists of 13 residues. Trimming pared 0 bases from V and 7 bases from J, leaving 10 bases between. The CDR3 region is CASSLGGGQEQYV. The CDR3 DNA follows: TGTGCCAGCAGCTTAGGCGGGGGGCAAGAGCAGTACGTC.

This clonotype appeared many times. The CDR3 spells CASSPMGGDQPQHF. CDR3 nucleotide sequence: TGCGCCAGCAGCCCGATGGGGGGAGATCAGCCCCAGCATTTT. The chain carries TRBV5-1 and TRBJ1-5; possible D gene TRBD1, 5 bases. The CDR3 extends over 14 amino acids. V lost 4 bases and J lost 5, with 13 bases in between. Germline loops: CDR1 SGHRS, CDR2 YFSETQ.